A single sample is the source of the 21 T cell receptor beta chains below, sequenced in a study of OX40 agonist ivuxolimab in advanced cancers. The method was immunoSEQ multiplex PCR; TCRdb's version includes in-frame clones alone and lacks a portion of them. This sample has roughly 60,000 clones, with roughly 80% found just once. Here the sequenced sample was CD4+ or CD8+ T cells sorted from blood, taken in a trial of the OX40 agonist ivuxolimab. These receptors were taken from an adult with an advanced solid tumor such as melanoma, head and neck, liver or kidney cancer.

With respect to this clone: The sample has other DNA sequences that encode this CDR3 too. The chain links TRBV5-1 to TRBJ1-2; TRBD1 aligns across 10 bases. Germline loops: CDR1 SGHRS, CDR2 YFSETQ. The V gene end was trimmed by 0 bases and the J gene end by 4 bases; junction bases not matched to a gene: 3. The CDR3 runs 15 residues. In DNA, the CDR3 is TGCGCCAGCAGCTTGGCGACAGGGGGCAGCTATGGCTACACCTTC. Its translation: CASSLATGGSYGYTF.

CDR3: CASSPAITGSDAFF. The DNA for the CDR3 is TGTGCCAGCTCACCAGCAATCACAGGCAGTGACGCTTTCTTT. This chain links TRBV18 with TRBJ1-1, with D perhaps TRBD1 (5 bases). The length of the CDR3 is 14 residues. V was clipped by 2 bases and J by 11 bases, with 18 bases between them. Germline V gene data show CDR1 as KGHSH and CDR2 as LQKENI.

The CDR3 nucleotides read TGCGCCAGCAGCCCCGTCCCGGGACAGGGAGGCTCCTACGAGCAGTACTTC. This encodes CASSPVPGQGGSYEQYF. The chain is built from TRBV5-1 and TRBJ2-7; 9 bases fit TRBD1. The germline V gene encodes CDR1 SGHRS and CDR2 YFSETQ. The CDR3 runs to 17 residues. Trimming took 4 bases from V and 0 from J; bases not matched to a gene: 11.

V usage is TRBV19 and J usage is TRBJ1-2, with D hard to call. The CDR3 runs 15 residues. Deletions cut 6 bases from V and 4 bases from J, with 18 bases between. Germline loops: CDR1 LNHDA, CDR2 SQIVND (reference sequence). In DNA form, the CDR3 reads TGTGCCAGTAGATTATCAGGTGCCCACATCTATGGCTACACCTTC. Protein product: CASRLSGAHIYGYTF.

In its sample, this clone ranks as medium-sized. The chain joins TRBV19 to TRBJ2-1; D is perhaps TRBD2 (6 bases). The germline CDR1 and CDR2 sequences are LNHDA and SQIVND (reference sequence). The V end lost 1 base, the J end lost 9 bases, and 19 bases lay between the germline ends. The CDR3 has 16 amino acids. CDR3 amino acids: CASSIGSGSWVIEQFF. The CDR3 region has the DNA TGTGCCAGTAGTATAGGTTCCGGGAGTTGGGTAATTGAGCAGTTCTTC.

CDR3 region: CASSELAQPQHF. The CDR3 nucleotides are TGTGCCAGCAGTGAATTGGCTCAGCCCCAGCATTTT. This chain uses TRBV6-1 with TRBJ1-5; D is unclear. Germline values: CDR1 MNHNS, CDR2 SASEGT. CDR3 length: 12 residues. V lost 2 bases, J lost 6 bases, and 5 bases lay in between.

V gene TRBV7-3 combines with J gene TRBJ1-1; D is unresolved. Germline V gene sequence: CDR1 SGHTA, CDR2 FQGTGA. The V and J ends lost 6 bases and 1 base respectively, with 6 bases between them. The CDR3 totals 12 residues. DNA of the CDR3: TGTGCCAGCAGGTTCACGAACACTGAAGCTTTCTTT. This codes for CASRFTNTEAFF.

The CDR3 is CATSRDYQGAVGYTF. The CDR3, as DNA: TGTGCCACCAGCAGAGATTATCAGGGGGCGGTAGGCTACACCTTC. The chain recombines TRBV15 with TRBJ1-2; 8 bases fit TRBD1. Trimming cost V 0 bases and J 8 bases; bases outside gene matches: 8. The CDR3 totals 15 residues. Germline V gene data show CDR1 as LNHNV and CDR2 as YYDKDF (reference sequence).

J is TRBJ2-5 and V is TRBV25-1, with 9 bases that match TRBD1. The CDR3 spans 16 residues. Germline-derived CDR1 and CDR2 are MGHDK and SYGVNS. Unmatched junction bases numbered 9, after V lost 1 base and J lost 6 bases. The CDR3, as DNA: TGTGCCAGCAGTGAATCCGGGGACAGGGAAACACAGACCCAGTACTTC. Translation gives CASSESGDRETQTQYF.

The chain recombines TRBV7-2 with TRBJ2-2, with 11 bases lining up with TRBD2. In germline, CDR1 is SGHTA, CDR2 FQGNSA. The V segment lost 1 base and the J segment 6 bases; nucleotides outside the gene matches: 4. The CDR3 runs 16 residues. CDR3: CASSLVAGGMAGELFF. The CDR3 nucleotides read TGTGCCAGCAGCTTAGTAGCGGGAGGGATGGCCGGGGAGCTGTTTTTT.

The CDR3 DNA sequence: TGCGCCAGCAGCTTGGTTGGCAGCATCAACACTGAAGCTTTCTTT. The encoded protein is CASSLVGSINTEAFF. The genes are TRBV5-1 and TRBJ1-1; D not resolved. This CDR3 contains 15 residues. V was shortened by 0 bases and J by 2 bases, with 11 bases between the two germline ends. CDR1 and CDR2 from the germline V gene are SGHRS and YFSETQ.

The J gene is TRBJ1-1, the V gene TRBV6-5; D is possibly TRBD1 (5 bases). The CDR3 totals 14 residues. Germline assignment: CDR1 MNHEY and CDR2 SVGAGI. The germline V and J ends were trimmed by 0 bases and 5 bases, with 10 bases remaining between them. Here the CDR3 reads CASSYSMEGTEAFF. The CDR3 DNA is TGTGCCAGCAGTTACTCGATGGAGGGGACTGAAGCTTTCTTT.

The rearrangement links TRBV9 to TRBJ1-1; TRBD1 might be the D (6 bases). This CDR3 spans 14 amino acids. The germline CDR1 and CDR2 sequences are SGDLS and YYNGEE. Trimming stripped 1 base from V and 3 bases from J, with 10 bases between. The CDR3 reads CASSVMGADTEAFF. In DNA, the CDR3 is TGTGCCAGCAGCGTAATGGGGGCGGACACTGAAGCTTTCTTT.

This sequence joins TRBV6-6 and TRBJ2-7, with 7 bases fitting TRBD1. V lost 7 bases to trimming and J lost 7 bases; unmatched junction nucleotides: 13. The CDR3 has 14 amino acids. Looked up from germline, CDR1 is MNHNY and CDR2 is SVGAGI (reference sequence). The CDR3 DNA reads as TGTGCCAGCAAACCCGACAGGGCCTTGGGGGAGCAGTACTTC. This sequence encodes CASKPDRALGEQYF.

This clone has only one observation. The chain recombines TRBV5-8 with TRBJ2-1, with D possibly being TRBD1 or TRBD2 (5 bases each). The CDR3 totals 15 residues. CDR1 is SGHTS, CDR2 YDEGEE, per germline. Trimming took off 3 bases at V and 6 bases at J, with 16 bases between the two ends. The CDR3, as DNA: TGTGCCAGCAGCTGGGGGACGGACCGCCCCAATGAGCAGTTCTTC. Amino acids: CASSWGTDRPNEQFF.

This chain uses TRBV7-9 with TRBJ2-1, with 9 bases fitting TRBD1. V shed 0 bases and J 0 bases; nucleotides not matched to a gene: 9. The CDR3 is 19 amino acids. Germline CDR1 is SEHNR and CDR2 is FQNEAQ (reference sequence). CDR3 coding DNA: TGTGCCAGCAGCTTAGCCACAGGGGGCCGTTTGAGCTCCTACAATGAGCAGTTCTTC. Its protein is CASSLATGGRLSSYNEQFF.

The chain recombines TRBV7-9 with TRBJ1-2, with 8 bases aligning to TRBD1. CDR3 length: 14 amino acids. Per germline, CDR1 SEHNR and CDR2 FQNEAQ (reference sequence). The V segment lost 5 bases and the J segment 4 bases; nucleotides outside the gene matches: 6. CDR3: CASSPRGRAYGYTF. Written as DNA, the CDR3 is TGTGCCAGCAGCCCCAGGGGGCGCGCCTATGGCTACACCTTC.

The J gene is TRBJ2-1, the V gene TRBV7-2; D is uncertain. Germline values: CDR1 SGHTA, CDR2 FQGNSA. There are 13 residues in the CDR3. Trimming removed 1 base at V and 6 bases at J, with 7 bases between. CDR3 region: CASSLERGNEQFF. Written as DNA, the CDR3 is TGTGCCAGCAGCTTAGAGCGCGGCAATGAGCAGTTCTTC.

The chain joins TRBV28 to TRBJ1-1; D possibly corresponds to TRBD1 (6 bases). V gave up 5 bases and J gave up 6 bases, with 19 bases separating them. The CDR3 has 15 residues. CDR1 is MDHEN and CDR2 is SYDVKM in the germline V gene. CDR3 loop: CASSPLVVGGAEAFF. CDR3 sequence (DNA): TGTGCCAGCAGTCCACTGGTAGTGGGGGGCGCTGAAGCTTTCTTT.

CDR3 sequence: CSVLRGVLNGYTF. The CDR3 bases are TGCAGCGTCCTCCGAGGGGTCCTAAATGGCTACACCTTC. The rearrangement links TRBV29-1 to TRBJ1-2; D possibly corresponds to TRBD1 (5 bases). V was cut by 6 bases and J by 6 bases, with 17 bases left in between. Germline CDR1 reads SQVTM; CDR2 reads ANQGSEA. The CDR3 is 13 residues long.

This clone was observed a few times. V gene TRBV4-1 combines with J gene TRBJ1-5; D gene unclear. Germline CDR1 and CDR2: MGHRA and YSYEKL. The germline V and J ends were trimmed by 1 base and 7 bases, with 11 bases remaining between them. This CDR3 comprises 14 residues. The CDR3 coding sequence is TGCGCCAGCAGCCAAGGGCGGGGAGGACAGCCCCAGCATTTT. Amino acids: CASSQGRGGQPQHF.